The present entry profiles one TCR beta chain with its context. Only one count was recorded for this clone. No antigen is known for it. Within one base of it there is no much larger clone, and no base qualities were kept. This record belongs to a study of blood T cell repertoires in COVID-19 (TCRdb year 2020). Background for the entire study: The collaborator samples originated in the United States, Italy and Spain and spanned the acute and convalescent phases of COVID-19. The prospective study material was composed of cDNA or gDNA derived from T cells, B-cell-depleted T cells, or PBMCs. The dataset comprised deeply sampled blood TCRbeta repertoires from subjects exposed to, actively infected with, or recovered from COVID-19. A freely available public database, intended as a resource for researchers studying the immune response to SARS-CoV-2, is where the repertoires were released. Samples came from the ongoing ImmuneRACE study (first 160 participants) plus 1,254 subjects from 6 global collaborators. A de-identified subject ID, COVID-19 status, age in years and sex were almost always included in the sample metadata. Where available, HLA class I and class II types were taken from metadata supplied by the sample provider and were not determined by assay-based typing.

One collaborating source in Seattle enrolled patients while the patients were actively infected and followed the patients over time throughout the course of disease. The collaborating institutions used their own protocols to collect whole blood in K2EDTA tubes. Collaborator samples were shipped for TCRbeta analysis as frozen whole blood, isolated PBMCs, or DNA extracted from either sample type. The immunoSEQ Assay, a bias-controlled multiplex PCR, was used to amplify TCRbeta CDR3 regions from genomic DNA. As for how the authors treated the data: The number of nucleated cells in each sample was estimated from the amplification of reference gene primers within the assay. To quantify the absolute abundance of each unique TCRbeta CDR3 rearrangement, sequence reads were collapsed and filtered. For each sample, productive Simpson clonality was calculated as the square root of Simpson's diversity index across productive rearrangements. Held by TCRdb, this immuneACCESS table contains in-frame sequences only and omits some clones. Under half of the omission traces to an unresolved V gene where checked; the cause of the rest is unknown. The DNA was the basis for D and trimming; V, J and clone size are from that table. The sample table holds under 150,000 clones, of which roughly 90% were seen once. Jointly, the top ten make up around 4.6% of the sample.

CDR1 and CDR2, looked up from the germline V gene, are MNHEY and SVGEGT. Between the V and J ends, shortened by 6 bases and 1 base respectively, the junction contains 13 bases. The CDR3 starts with the cysteine, ends with the phenylalanine, and has 15 residues. This entry keeps only the CDR3 DNA: 45 bases, framed from base 1. Overall results and qualifications from the work: Clinical and demographic metadata were provided uncurated, with the amount varying by source and participant.

In this chain, TRBV6-2 or TRBV6-3 is recombined with TRBJ1-5; no D gene call is confident. Sequenced input: peripheral blood. This sequence originates from a man aged 55-75 years with COVID-19, enrolled during active disease. The CDR3 amino acid sequence is: CASSPPTGSNQPQHF. In nucleotides, the sequence is TGTGCCAGCAGCCCCCCGACCGGGAGCAATCAGCCCCAGCATTTT.